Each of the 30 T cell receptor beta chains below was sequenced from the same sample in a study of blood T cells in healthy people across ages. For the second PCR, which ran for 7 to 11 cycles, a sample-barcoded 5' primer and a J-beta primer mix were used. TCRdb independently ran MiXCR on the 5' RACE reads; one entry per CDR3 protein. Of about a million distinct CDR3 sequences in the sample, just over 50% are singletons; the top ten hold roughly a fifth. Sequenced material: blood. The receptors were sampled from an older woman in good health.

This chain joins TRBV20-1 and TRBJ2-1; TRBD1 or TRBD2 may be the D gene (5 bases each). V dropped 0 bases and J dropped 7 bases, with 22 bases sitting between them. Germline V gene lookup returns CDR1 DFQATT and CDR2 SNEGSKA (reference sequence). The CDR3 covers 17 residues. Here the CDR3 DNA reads TGCAGTGCTAGAGATCTTGTTGGGGACCGTGATCGAAATGAGCAGTTCTTC. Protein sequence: CSARDLVGDRDRNEQFF.

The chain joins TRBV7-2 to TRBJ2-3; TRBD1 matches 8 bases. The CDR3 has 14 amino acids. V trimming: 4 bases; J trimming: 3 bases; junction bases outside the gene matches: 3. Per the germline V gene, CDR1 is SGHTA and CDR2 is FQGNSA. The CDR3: CASSSRQGTDTQYF. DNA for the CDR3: TGTGCCAGCAGCTCGAGACAGGGGACAGATACGCAGTATTTT.

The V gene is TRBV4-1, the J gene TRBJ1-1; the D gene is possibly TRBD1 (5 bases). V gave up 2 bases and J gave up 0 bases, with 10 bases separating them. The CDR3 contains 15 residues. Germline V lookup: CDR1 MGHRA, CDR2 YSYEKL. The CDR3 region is CASSQRDSLNTEAFF. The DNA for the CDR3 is TGCGCCAGCAGCCAACGCGACAGTCTGAACACTGAAGCTTTCTTT.

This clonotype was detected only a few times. CDR3 region: CASGASGTDTQYF. The DNA for the CDR3 is TGTGCCAGCGGGGCTAGCGGCACAGATACGCAGTATTTT. The chain employs TRBV27 and TRBJ2-3; TRBD2 might be the D (6 bases). Trimming removed 8 bases at V and 1 base at J, with 10 bases between. Germline V gene sequence: CDR1 MNHEY, CDR2 SMNVEV (reference sequence). CDR3 length equals 13 residues.

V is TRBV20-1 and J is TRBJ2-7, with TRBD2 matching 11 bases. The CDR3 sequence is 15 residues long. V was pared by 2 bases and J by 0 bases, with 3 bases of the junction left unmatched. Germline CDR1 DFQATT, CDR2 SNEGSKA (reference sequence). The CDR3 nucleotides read TGCAGTGCTAGACCTAGCGGGAGGAACTCCTACGAGCAGTACTTC. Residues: CSARPSGRNSYEQYF.

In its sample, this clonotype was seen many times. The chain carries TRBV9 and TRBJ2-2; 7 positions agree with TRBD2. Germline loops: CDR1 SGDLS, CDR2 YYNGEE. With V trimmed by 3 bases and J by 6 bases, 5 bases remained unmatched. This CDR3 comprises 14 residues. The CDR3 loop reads CASSARLAAGELFF. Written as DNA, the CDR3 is TGTGCCAGCAGCGCCAGACTAGCCGCCGGGGAGCTGTTTTTT.

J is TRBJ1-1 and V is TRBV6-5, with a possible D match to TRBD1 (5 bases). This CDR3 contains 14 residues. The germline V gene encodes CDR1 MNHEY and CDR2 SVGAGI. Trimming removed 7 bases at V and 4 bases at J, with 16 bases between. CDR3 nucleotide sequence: TGTGCCAGCACCCCCCGAGGGGTATTCACTGAAGCTTTCTTT. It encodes CASTPRGVFTEAFF.

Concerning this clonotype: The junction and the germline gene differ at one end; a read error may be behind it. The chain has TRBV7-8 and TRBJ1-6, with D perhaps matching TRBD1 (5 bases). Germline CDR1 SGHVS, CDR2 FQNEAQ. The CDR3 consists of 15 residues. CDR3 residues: CASSLGTGLGSPPHF. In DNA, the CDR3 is TGTGCCAGCAGCTTGGGCACGGGGCTTGGTTCACCCCCCCACTTT.

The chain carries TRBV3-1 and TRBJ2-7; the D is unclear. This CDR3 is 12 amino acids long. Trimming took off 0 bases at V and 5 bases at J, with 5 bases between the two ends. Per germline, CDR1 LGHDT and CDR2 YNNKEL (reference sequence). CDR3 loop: CASSQDTNEQYF. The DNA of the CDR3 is TGTGCCAGCAGCCAAGATACCAACGAGCAGTACTTC.

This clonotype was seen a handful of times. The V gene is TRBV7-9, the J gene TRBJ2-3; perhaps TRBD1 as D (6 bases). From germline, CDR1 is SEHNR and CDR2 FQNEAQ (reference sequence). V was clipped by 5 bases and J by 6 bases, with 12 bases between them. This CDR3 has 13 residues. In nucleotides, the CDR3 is TGTGCCAGCAGCCCATACAGGGCGGATACGCAGTATTTT. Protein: CASSPYRADTQYF.

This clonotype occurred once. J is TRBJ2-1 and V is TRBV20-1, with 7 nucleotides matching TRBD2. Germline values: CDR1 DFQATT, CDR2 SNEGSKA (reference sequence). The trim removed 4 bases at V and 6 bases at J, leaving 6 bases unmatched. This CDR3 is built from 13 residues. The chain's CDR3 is CSATAGMGNEQFF. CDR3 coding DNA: TGCAGTGCTACAGCGGGAATGGGCAATGAGCAGTTCTTC.

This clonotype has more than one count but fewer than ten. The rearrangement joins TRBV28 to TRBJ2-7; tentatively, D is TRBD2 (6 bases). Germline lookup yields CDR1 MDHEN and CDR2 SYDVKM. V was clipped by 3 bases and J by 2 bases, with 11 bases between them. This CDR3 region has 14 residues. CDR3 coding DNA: TGTGCCAGCAGTTTGTTAGGACTAACCTACGAGCAGTACTTC. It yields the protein CASSLLGLTYEQYF.

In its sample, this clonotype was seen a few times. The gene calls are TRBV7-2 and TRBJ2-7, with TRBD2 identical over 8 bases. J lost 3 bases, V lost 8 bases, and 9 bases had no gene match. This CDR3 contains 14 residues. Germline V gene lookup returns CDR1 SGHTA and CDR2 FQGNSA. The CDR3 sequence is CASHRGGGYYEQYF. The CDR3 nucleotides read TGTGCCAGCCACCGGGGGGGCGGCTACTACGAGCAGTACTTC.

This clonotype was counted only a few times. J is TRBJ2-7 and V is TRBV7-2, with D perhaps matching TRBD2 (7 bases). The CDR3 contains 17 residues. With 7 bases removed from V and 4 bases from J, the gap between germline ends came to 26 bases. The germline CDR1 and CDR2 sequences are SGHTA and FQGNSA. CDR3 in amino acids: CASTQGGGETRVYEQYF. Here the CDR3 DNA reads TGTGCCAGCACACAAGGGGGGGGGGAGACTAGAGTTTACGAGCAGTACTTC.

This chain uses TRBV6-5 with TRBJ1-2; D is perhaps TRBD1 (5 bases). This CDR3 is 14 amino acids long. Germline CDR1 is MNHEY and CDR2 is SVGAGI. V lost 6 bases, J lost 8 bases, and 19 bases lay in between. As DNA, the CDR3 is TGTGCCAGCAGCCCATACCGGGACGATCAAGGCTACACCTTC. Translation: CASSPYRDDQGYTF.

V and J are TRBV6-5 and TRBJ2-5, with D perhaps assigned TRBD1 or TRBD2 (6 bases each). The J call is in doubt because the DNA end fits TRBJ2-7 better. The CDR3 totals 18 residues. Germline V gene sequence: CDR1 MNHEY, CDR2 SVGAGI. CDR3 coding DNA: TGTGCCAGCAGTTACTCCCTCCCCGGGACCGGAGGGGGTTACGAGCAGTACTTC. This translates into CASSYSLPGTGGGYEQYF.

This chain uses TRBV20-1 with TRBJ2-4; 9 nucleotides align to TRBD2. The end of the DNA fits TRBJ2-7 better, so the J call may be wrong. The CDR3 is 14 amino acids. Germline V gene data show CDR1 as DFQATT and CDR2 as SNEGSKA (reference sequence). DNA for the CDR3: TGCAGTGCTAGAGTTAGCGGGAGACTCTACGAGCAGTACTTC. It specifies CSARVSGRLYEQYF.

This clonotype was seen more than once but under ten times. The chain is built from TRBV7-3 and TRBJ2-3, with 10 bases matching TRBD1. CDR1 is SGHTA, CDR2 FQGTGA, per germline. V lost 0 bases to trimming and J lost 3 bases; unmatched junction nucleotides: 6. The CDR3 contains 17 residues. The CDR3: CASSLTAGTGATDTQYF. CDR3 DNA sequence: TGTGCCAGCAGCTTAACCGCCGGGACAGGGGCGACAGATACGCAGTATTTT.

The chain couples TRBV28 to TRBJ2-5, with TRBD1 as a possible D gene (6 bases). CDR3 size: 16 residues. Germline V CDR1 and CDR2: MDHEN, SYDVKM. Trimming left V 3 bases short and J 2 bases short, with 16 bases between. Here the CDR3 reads CASSLISGGGQETQYF. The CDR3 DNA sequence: TGTGCCAGCAGTTTGATATCTGGGGGCGGGCAAGAGACCCAGTACTTC.

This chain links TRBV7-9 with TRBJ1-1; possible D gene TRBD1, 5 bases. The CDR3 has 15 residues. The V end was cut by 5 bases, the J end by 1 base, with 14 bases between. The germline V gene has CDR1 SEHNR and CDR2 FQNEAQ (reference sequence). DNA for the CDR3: TGTGCCAGCAGCGAGAGTGGTACAGGGAACACTGAAGCTTTCTTT. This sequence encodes CASSESGTGNTEAFF.

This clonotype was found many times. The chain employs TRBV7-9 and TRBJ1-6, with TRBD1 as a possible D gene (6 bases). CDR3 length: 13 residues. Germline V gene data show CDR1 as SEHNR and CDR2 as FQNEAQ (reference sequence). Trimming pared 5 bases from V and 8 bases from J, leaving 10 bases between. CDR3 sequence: CASSLDSHSPLHF. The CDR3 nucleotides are TGTGCCAGCAGCCTGGACAGTCATTCACCCCTCCACTTT.

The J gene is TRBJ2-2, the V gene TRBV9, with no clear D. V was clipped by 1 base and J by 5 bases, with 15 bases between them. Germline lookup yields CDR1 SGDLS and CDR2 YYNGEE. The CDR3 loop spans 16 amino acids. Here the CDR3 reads CASSVIQRVGTGELFF. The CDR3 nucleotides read TGTGCCAGCAGCGTAATACAAAGGGTTGGAACCGGGGAGCTGTTTTTT.

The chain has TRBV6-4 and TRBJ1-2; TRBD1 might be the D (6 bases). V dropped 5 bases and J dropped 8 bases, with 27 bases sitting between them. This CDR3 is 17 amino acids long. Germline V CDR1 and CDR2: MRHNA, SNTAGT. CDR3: CASSPPSCFWGLMGYTF. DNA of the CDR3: TGTGCCAGCAGTCCCCCCTCGTGTTTCTGGGGGCTCATGGGCTACACCTTC.

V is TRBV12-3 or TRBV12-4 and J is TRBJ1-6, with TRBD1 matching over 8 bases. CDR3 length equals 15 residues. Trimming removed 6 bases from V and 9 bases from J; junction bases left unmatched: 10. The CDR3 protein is CASSGGTGGISPLHF. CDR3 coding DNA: TGTGCCAGCAGCGGCGGGACAGGTGGCATTTCACCCCTCCACTTT.

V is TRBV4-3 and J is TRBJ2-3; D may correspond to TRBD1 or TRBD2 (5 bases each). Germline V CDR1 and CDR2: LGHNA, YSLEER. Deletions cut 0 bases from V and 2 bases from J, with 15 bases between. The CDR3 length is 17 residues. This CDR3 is CASSQDSFGGDTDTQYF. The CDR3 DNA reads TGCGCCAGCAGCCAAGATTCATTTGGGGGAGACACAGATACGCAGTATTTT.

CDR3 region: CASSLPVPGANVLTF. In nucleotides, the CDR3 is TGTGCCAGCAGCTTGCCTGTCCCTGGGGCCAACGTCCTGACTTTC. The V gene is TRBV5-5, the J gene TRBJ2-6; D uncertain. Germline V gene lookup returns CDR1 SGHKS and CDR2 YYEKEE (reference sequence). This CDR3 has 15 amino acids. Trimming stripped 1 base from V and 2 bases from J, with 7 bases between.

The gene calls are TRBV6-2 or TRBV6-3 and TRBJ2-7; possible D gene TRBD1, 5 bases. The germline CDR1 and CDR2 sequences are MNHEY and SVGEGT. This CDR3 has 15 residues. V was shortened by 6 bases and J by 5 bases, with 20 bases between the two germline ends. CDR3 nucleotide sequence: TGTGCCAGCAGCCTGCCTATGTGGGCCAGGGACGAGCAGTACTTC. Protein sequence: CASSLPMWARDEQYF.

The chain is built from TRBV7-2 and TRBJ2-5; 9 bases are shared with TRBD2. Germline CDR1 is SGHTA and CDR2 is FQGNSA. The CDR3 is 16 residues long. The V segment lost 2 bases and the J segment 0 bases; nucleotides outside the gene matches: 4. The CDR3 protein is CASSLRLAGYQETQYF. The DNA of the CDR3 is TGTGCCAGCAGCTTACGGCTAGCGGGGTACCAAGAGACCCAGTACTTC.

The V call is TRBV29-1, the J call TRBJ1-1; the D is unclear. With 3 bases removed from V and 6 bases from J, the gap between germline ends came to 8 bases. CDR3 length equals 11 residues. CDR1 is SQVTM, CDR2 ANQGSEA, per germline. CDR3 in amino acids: CSVELLSEAFF. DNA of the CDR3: TGCAGCGTTGAGTTGCTTTCTGAAGCTTTCTTT. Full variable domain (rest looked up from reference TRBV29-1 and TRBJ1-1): SAVISQKPSRDICQRGTSLTIQCQVDSQVTMMFWYRQQPGQSLTLIATANQGSEATYESGFVIDKFPISRPNLTFSTLTVSNMSPEDSSIYLCSVELLSEAFFGQGTRLTVV.

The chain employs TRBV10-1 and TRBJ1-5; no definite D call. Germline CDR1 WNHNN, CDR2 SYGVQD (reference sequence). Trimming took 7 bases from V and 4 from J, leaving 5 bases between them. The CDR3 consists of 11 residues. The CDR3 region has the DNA TGCGCCAGCACCAGGAATCAGCCCCAGCATTTT. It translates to CASTRNQPQHF.